This T cell receptor beta chain was sequenced for a study of CD8 T cells in Susac syndrome. Findings of the study overall: Individuals included in the TCR sequencing and HLA analysis were acknowledged by the study to be relatively few in number.

Notes on this clonotype: No antigen is known for it.

The CDR3 runs to 17 residues. The germline V gene encodes CDR1 MNHEY and CDR2 SMNVEV (reference sequence). The trim removed 2 bases at V and 7 bases at J, leaving 12 bases unmatched. RNA in amounts of 0.5 to 1 ug was reverse transcribed with random hexamers. Amplification of TCR beta CDR3 by immunoSEQ multiplex PCR spanned 54 Vbeta and 13 Jbeta. TCRdb reprocessed the immunoSEQ multiplex PCR reads via MiXCR and lists one record per CDR3 protein. The table includes hundreds of thousands of distinct CDR3 sequences, roughly nine tenths detected once. Sequencing targeted TCR beta in blood CD8+ and CD4+ T cells.

Sequenced sample: CD8+ T cells from PBMCs. V is TRBV27 and J is TRBJ2-1; TRBD2 matches 9 bases. The receptor's source is a human donor with multiple sclerosis. CDR3 nucleotides: TGTGCCAGCAGTTTAATTGTTAGCGGGAGTCTCTGGAATGAGCAGTTCTTC. This codes for CASSLIVSGSLWNEQFF.